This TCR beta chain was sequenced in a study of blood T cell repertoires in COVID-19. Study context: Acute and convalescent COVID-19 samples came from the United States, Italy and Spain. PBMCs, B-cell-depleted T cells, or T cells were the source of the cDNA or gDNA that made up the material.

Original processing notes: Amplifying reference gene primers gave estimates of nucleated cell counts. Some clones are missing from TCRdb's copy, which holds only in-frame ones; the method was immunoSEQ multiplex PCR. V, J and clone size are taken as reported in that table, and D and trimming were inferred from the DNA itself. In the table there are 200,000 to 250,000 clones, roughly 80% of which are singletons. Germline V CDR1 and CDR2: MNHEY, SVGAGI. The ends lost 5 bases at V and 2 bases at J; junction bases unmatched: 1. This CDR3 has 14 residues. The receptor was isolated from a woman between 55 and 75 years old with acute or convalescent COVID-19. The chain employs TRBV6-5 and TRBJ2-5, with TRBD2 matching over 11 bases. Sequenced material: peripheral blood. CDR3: CASSRLAGQETQYF. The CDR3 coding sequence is TGTGCCAGCAGTCGACTAGCGGGGCAAGAGACCCAGTACTTC.